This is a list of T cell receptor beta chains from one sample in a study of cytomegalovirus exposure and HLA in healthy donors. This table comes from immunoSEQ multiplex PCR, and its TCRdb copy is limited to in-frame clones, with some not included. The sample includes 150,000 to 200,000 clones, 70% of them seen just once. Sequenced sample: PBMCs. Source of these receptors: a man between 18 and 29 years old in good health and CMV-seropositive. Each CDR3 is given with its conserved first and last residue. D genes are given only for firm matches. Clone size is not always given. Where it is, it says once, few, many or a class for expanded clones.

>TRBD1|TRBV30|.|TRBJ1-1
CAWTRGTGAMNTEAFF
TGTGCCTGGACCCGGGGGACAGGGGCCATGAACACTGAAGCTTTCTTT
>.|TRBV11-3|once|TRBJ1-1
CASSLKGMNTEAFF
TGTGCCAGCAGCTTAAAGGGGATGAACACTGAAGCTTTCTTT
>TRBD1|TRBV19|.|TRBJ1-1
CASSKAGGITEAFF
TGTGCCAGTAGTAAAGCAGGGGGTATCACTGAAGCTTTCTTT
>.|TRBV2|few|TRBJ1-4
CASSLYSGTNEKLFF
TGTGCCAGCAGTCTTTACAGTGGAACTAATGAAAAACTGTTTTTT
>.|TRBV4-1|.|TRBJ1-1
CASSPRPAREAFF
TGCGCCAGCAGCCCTAGGCCAGCGAGGGAAGCTTTCTTT
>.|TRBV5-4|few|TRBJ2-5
CASSLDQGPQETQYF
TGTGCCAGCAGCTTGGATCAGGGCCCACAAGAGACCCAGTACTTC
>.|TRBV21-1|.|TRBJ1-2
CASSPLGYTF
TGTGCCAGCAGCCCCCTAGGCTACACCTTC
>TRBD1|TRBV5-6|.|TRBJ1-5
CASSRTGGQPQHF
TGTGCCAGCAGCCGGACAGGTGGTCAGCCCCAGCATTTT
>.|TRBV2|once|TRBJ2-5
CAYGWRKETQYF
TGTGCCTACGGTTGGAGGAAAGAGACCCAGTACTTC
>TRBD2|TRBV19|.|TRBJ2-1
CASSNTGGTERDEQFF
TGTGCCAGTAGTAATACGGGAGGTACTGAGAGGGATGAGCAGTTCTTC
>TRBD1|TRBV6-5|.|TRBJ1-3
CASRRQGGSGNTIYF
TGTGCCAGCAGGCGACAGGGGGGTTCTGGAAACACCATATATTTT
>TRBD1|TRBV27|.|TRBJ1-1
CASSLSVTGGGSGTEAFF
TGTGCCAGCAGTTTATCGGTGACAGGGGGCGGATCGGGCACTGAAGCTTTCTTT
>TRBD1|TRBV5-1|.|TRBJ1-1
CASSDRDSFTEAFF
TGCGCCAGCAGCGACCGGGACAGTTTCACTGAAGCTTTCTTT
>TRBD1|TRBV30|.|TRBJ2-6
CAWSRTGGLSGANVLTF
TGTGCCTGGAGCAGGACAGGGGGCTTATCTGGGGCCAACGTCCTGACTTTC
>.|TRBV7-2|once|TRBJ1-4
CASSLAGHSEKLFF
TGTGCCAGCAGCTTAGCTGGGCATAGTGAAAAACTGTTTTTT
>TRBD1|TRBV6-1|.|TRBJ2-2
CASSDRVQSGELFF
TGTGCCAGCTCCGACAGGGTACAGTCCGGGGAGCTGTTTTTT
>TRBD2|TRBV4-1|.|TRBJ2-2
CASFAGAGELFF
TGCGCCAGCTTTGCGGGAGCCGGGGAGCTGTTTTTT
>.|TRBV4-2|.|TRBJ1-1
CASSLSVRKKAFF
TGTGCCAGCAGCCTATCGGTCCGTAAGAAAGCTTTCTTT
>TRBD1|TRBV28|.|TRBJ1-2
CANRGPPGYGYTF
TGTGCCAACAGGGGTCCTCCGGGGTATGGCTACACCTTC
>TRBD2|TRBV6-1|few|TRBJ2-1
CASRELAGGPDEQFF
TGTGCCAGCAGGGAACTAGCGGGAGGGCCCGATGAGCAGTTCTTC
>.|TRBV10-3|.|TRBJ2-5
CASGGRQETQYF
TGTGCGAGTGGAGGCAGACAAGAGACCCAGTACTTC
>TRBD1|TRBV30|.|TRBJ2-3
CARTGGSTDTQYF
TGTGCCCGTACAGGGGGGAGCACAGATACGCAGTATTTT
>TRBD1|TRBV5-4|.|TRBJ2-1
CASRIGQEPAGQFF
TGTGCCAGCAGGATAGGACAGGAACCGGCCGGGCAGTTCTTC
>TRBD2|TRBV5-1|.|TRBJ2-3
CASSLETSGRASTDTQYF
TGCGCCAGCAGCTTGGAAACTAGCGGGAGGGCAAGCACAGATACGCAGTATTTT
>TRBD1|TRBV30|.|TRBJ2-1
CAWSGQGARNEQFF
TGTGCCTGGAGTGGTCAGGGGGCGCGAAATGAGCAGTTCTTC
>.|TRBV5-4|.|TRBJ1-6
CASSLKTVDSPLHF
TGTGCCAGCAGCTTGAAGACAGTTGATTCACCCCTCCACTTT